Listed here are 24 T cell receptor beta chains from one sample, sequenced in a study of T-cell memory formation after mild COVID-19. TCRdb re-called the 5' RACE reads through MiXCR, storing one row per CDR3 protein. Among some 320,000 distinct CDR3 sequences listed, about 15% were seen once. Sequencing was carried out using PBMCs or a T cell subset sorted from them (not recorded which). The receptors here all came from a man between 18 and 35 years old who had mild COVID-19 (a few samples of this study predate the infection). Cell type and time point are not known.

This clonotype was seen a handful of times. The chain combines TRBV7-3 with TRBJ2-5; D gene unclear. Germline CDR1 reads SGHTA; CDR2 reads FQGTGA. This CDR3 spans 13 amino acids. With 5 bases removed from V and 5 bases from J, the gap between germline ends came to 12 bases. The CDR3 sequence: CASSLSLRETQYF. CDR3 in DNA: TGTGCCAGCAGCCTATCTCTTAGGGAGACCCAGTACTTC.

This clonotype was observed a handful of times. The rearrangement joins TRBV30 to TRBJ2-3; no definite D call. Trimming pared 3 bases from V and 2 bases from J, leaving 3 bases between. The length of the CDR3 is 11 residues. Germline CDR1 and CDR2: GTSNPN and SVGIG (reference sequence). The CDR3 sequence is CAWSLTDTQYF. The CDR3 DNA reads TGTGCCTGGAGCCTCACAGATACGCAGTATTTT.

The CDR3 sequence: CAAGGPITDTQYF. The CDR3 region has the DNA TGTGCCGCGGGGGGGCCGATCACAGATACGCAGTATTTT. This chain joins TRBV6-6 and TRBJ2-3; 9 bases line up with TRBD2. Trimming at V came to 11 bases and at J to 2 bases, leaving 5 bases not matched to a gene. CDR3 length: 13 amino acids. CDR1 is MNHNY and CDR2 is SVGAGI in the germline V gene (reference sequence).

This clonotype turned up a few times. The V call is TRBV6-2 or TRBV6-3, the J call TRBJ2-1; D is uncertain. Trimming removed 2 bases from V and 10 bases from J, with 6 bases in between. Looked up from germline, CDR1 is MNHEY and CDR2 is SVGEGT. This CDR3 region has 11 residues. CDR3 amino acids: CASSYGGEQFF. CDR3 bases: TGTGCCAGCAGTTACGGTGGCGAGCAGTTCTTC.

Many counts were recorded for this clonotype. The chain couples TRBV3-1 to TRBJ1-1, with TRBD1 as a possible D gene (5 bases). Trimming cost V 4 bases and J 1 base, with 7 bases left between them. This CDR3 is 13 amino acids long. The germline V gene encodes CDR1 LGHDT and CDR2 YNNKEL (reference sequence). In nucleotides, the CDR3 is TGTGCCAGCAGCCTTGGACAGAACACTGAAGCTTTCTTT. Translating it yields CASSLGQNTEAFF.

The chain employs TRBV10-3 and TRBJ2-3; 7 nucleotides agree with TRBD2. This CDR3 is built from 16 residues. Per germline, CDR1 ENHRY and CDR2 SYGVKD. V dropped 0 bases and J dropped 2; count of bases not matched to a gene: 5. The CDR3 DNA reads as TGTGCCATCAGTGAGTCGCCAGCGGGACTCACAGATACGCAGTATTTT. Encoded protein: CAISESPAGLTDTQYF.

The V call is TRBV4-3, the J call TRBJ1-1; 7 bases align to TRBD1. The V gene's germline CDR1 is LGHNA and CDR2 YSLEER. J gave up 0 bases and V 4 bases, and 8 bases lay outside the gene matches. CDR3 length equals 16 residues. The CDR3 protein is CASSPLNTGVNTEAFF. The CDR3 DNA sequence: TGCGCCAGCAGCCCGTTAAATACAGGGGTGAACACTGAAGCTTTCTTT.

This clonotype was picked up many times. The chain recombines TRBV3-1 with TRBJ2-5, with D tentatively TRBD1 (5 bases). This CDR3 region has 17 residues. V dropped 1 base and J dropped 2 bases, with 17 bases sitting between them. Germline V CDR1 and CDR2: LGHDT, YNNKEL (reference sequence). CDR3 protein: CASSQGHPSGFQETQYF. The CDR3 region has the DNA TGTGCCAGCAGCCAAGGCCATCCCTCAGGGTTTCAAGAGACCCAGTACTTC.

The V and J genes are TRBV24-1 and TRBJ1-2; perhaps TRBD1 as D (5 bases). V dropped 3 bases and J dropped 3 bases, with 13 bases sitting between them. The CDR3 extends over 15 amino acids. Germline V lookup: CDR1 KGHDR, CDR2 SFDVKD. This CDR3 reads CATSDTAEGHYGYTF. The CDR3 DNA sequence: TGTGCCACCAGTGATACTGCGGAGGGACACTATGGCTACACCTTC.

A few counts support this clonotype. The chain couples TRBV6-5 to TRBJ1-6; D gene ambiguous. Per the germline V gene, CDR1 is MNHEY and CDR2 is SVGAGI. V lost 2 bases and J 7 bases, leaving 3 bases between the germline ends. CDR3 length: 12 residues. The CDR3 bases are TGTGCCAGCAGTTACGGAAATTCACCCCTCCACTTT. As protein: CASSYGNSPLHF.

This clonotype was counted at least ten times. The chain uses TRBV20-1 and TRBJ1-5; 8 bases are a match to TRBD1. The V gene's germline CDR1 is DFQATT and CDR2 SNEGSKA (reference sequence). There are 15 residues in the CDR3. The J segment lost 1 base and the V segment lost 5 bases, leaving 7 bases of the junction unmatched. In DNA form, the CDR3 reads TGCAGTGCTGCTGGACAGGGTAGGAGCAATCAGCCCCAGCATTTT. Residues: CSAAGQGRSNQPQHF.

This chain joins TRBV11-2 and TRBJ1-2; 7 bases align to TRBD1. This CDR3 has 19 residues. In germline, CDR1 is SGHAT, CDR2 FQNNGV. Unmatched junction bases numbered 21, after V lost 5 bases and J lost 3 bases. The CDR3 coding sequence is TGTGCCAGCAGCCCTCTAACCTTCTATGGGGCAGGGGGTCACTATGGCTACACCTTC. This encodes CASSPLTFYGAGGHYGYTF.

This clonotype showed up just once. This chain joins TRBV7-8 and TRBJ1-5; TRBD1 is a possible D gene (5 bases). The CDR3 totals 15 residues. V was pared by 5 bases and J by 0 bases, with 11 bases between. Germline loops: CDR1 SGHVS, CDR2 FQNEAQ. CDR3 sequence reads: CASSTQGYSNQPQHF. CDR3 sequence (DNA): TGTGCCAGCAGCACCCAGGGATATAGCAATCAGCCCCAGCATTTT.

V gene TRBV3-1 combines with J gene TRBJ1-1; maybe TRBD1 (5 bases). Per germline, CDR1 LGHDT and CDR2 YNNKEL (reference sequence). V lost 0 bases and J lost 4, with 12 bases in between. CDR3 length: 15 amino acids. CDR3 nucleotides: TGTGCCAGCAGCCAAGACTGGACATATGGCACTGAAGCTTTCTTT. This translates into CASSQDWTYGTEAFF.

The chain combines TRBV6-2 or TRBV6-3 with TRBJ2-5; 9 bases line up with TRBD1. The CDR3 length is 19 residues. Losses at the gene ends were 3 bases for V and 4 bases for J; bases not matched to a gene: 18. Looked up from germline, CDR1 is MNHEY and CDR2 is SVGEGT. The CDR3 protein is CASSYSPDRGWGPRETQYF. As DNA, the CDR3 is TGTGCCAGCAGTTATTCTCCGGACAGGGGCTGGGGTCCACGAGAGACCCAGTACTTC.

The chain joins TRBV2 to TRBJ2-7, with unresolved D. Germline V lookup: CDR1 SNHLY, CDR2 FYNNEI. The CDR3 runs 13 residues. V was cut by 6 bases and J by 7 bases, with 16 bases left in between. As DNA, the CDR3 is TGTGCCAGCAGCGAGATCGGGTTCCGAGAGCAGTACGTC. Translation: CASSEIGFREQYV.

This clonotype turned up a few times. The chain uses TRBV29-1 and TRBJ2-5; TRBD2 matches 8 bases. The CDR3 spans 16 residues. Per the germline V gene, CDR1 is SQVTM and CDR2 is ANQGSEA. V trimming: 1 base; J trimming: 4 bases; junction bases outside the gene matches: 11. The CDR3 is CSVEGGLADALETQYF. The CDR3 coding sequence is TGCAGCGTTGAAGGTGGACTAGCCGACGCGCTAGAGACCCAGTACTTC.

In its sample, this clonotype was seen many times. V is TRBV6-2 or TRBV6-3 and J is TRBJ2-1; tentative D call: TRBD2 (6 bases). Trimming removed 0 bases at V and 4 bases at J, with 16 bases between. This CDR3 has 17 residues. From germline, CDR1 is MNHEY and CDR2 SVGEGT. CDR3 in amino acids: CASSYSLEAGYYNEQFF. DNA of the CDR3: TGTGCCAGCAGTTACTCACTCGAGGCGGGGTATTACAATGAGCAGTTCTTC.

In its sample, this clonotype was seen a few times. This chain connects TRBV5-1 to TRBJ2-7; D is unresolved. Germline V gives CDR1 SGHRS, CDR2 YFSETQ. The CDR3 is 12 amino acids. Trimming pared 1 base from V and 5 bases from J, leaving 7 bases between. The CDR3 sequence: CASSLRFDEQYF. CDR3 DNA sequence: TGCGCCAGCAGCTTGCGATTCGACGAGCAGTACTTC.

This rearrangement joins TRBV19 to TRBJ2-1; 8 bases agree with TRBD1. Germline V gene lookup returns CDR1 LNHDA and CDR2 SQIVND (reference sequence). CDR3 length: 14 amino acids. V dropped 4 bases and J dropped 10; count of bases not matched to a gene: 9. CDR3 residues: CASSTTTGTGEQFF. The DNA for the CDR3 is TGTGCCAGTAGTACAACTACCGGGACAGGAGAGCAGTTCTTC.

This clonotype was recorded many times. This chain uses TRBV30 with TRBJ1-2; tentatively, D is TRBD1 (6 bases). The V end lost 2 bases, the J end lost 4 bases, and 11 bases lay between the germline ends. The CDR3 runs to 13 residues. CDR1 and CDR2 (germline): GTSNPN, SVGIG (reference sequence). This CDR3 is CAWSRDRPYGYTF. The CDR3 DNA reads TGTGCCTGGAGTAGAGACAGGCCCTATGGCTACACCTTC.

V usage is TRBV6-1 and J usage is TRBJ2-7; D not certain. CDR1 and CDR2 from the germline V gene are MNHNS and SASEGT. V lost 3 bases and J lost 4, with 4 bases in between. The CDR3 sequence is 11 residues long. The CDR3 DNA follows: TGTGCCAGCAGTGACGGATACGAGCAGTACTTC. Residues: CASSDGYEQYF.

The chain joins TRBV18 to TRBJ1-1; TRBD1 might be the D (5 bases). The germline CDR1 and CDR2 sequences are KGHSH and LQKENI. The V end was cut by 6 bases, the J end by 11 bases, with 16 bases between. The CDR3 covers 12 residues. CDR3 sequence: CASSRDVSYAFF. The CDR3 DNA reads TGTGCCAGCTCCCGGGACGTATCGTATGCTTTCTTT.

This chain joins TRBV2 and TRBJ2-7; a possible D gene is TRBD2 (6 bases). This CDR3 contains 14 residues. Germline V lookup: CDR1 SNHLY, CDR2 FYNNEI. V lost 3 bases, J lost 5 bases, and 14 bases lay in between. The CDR3 sequence: CASSDVRRADEQYF. The CDR3 nucleotides are TGTGCCAGCAGTGATGTTCGGAGGGCTGACGAGCAGTACTTC.